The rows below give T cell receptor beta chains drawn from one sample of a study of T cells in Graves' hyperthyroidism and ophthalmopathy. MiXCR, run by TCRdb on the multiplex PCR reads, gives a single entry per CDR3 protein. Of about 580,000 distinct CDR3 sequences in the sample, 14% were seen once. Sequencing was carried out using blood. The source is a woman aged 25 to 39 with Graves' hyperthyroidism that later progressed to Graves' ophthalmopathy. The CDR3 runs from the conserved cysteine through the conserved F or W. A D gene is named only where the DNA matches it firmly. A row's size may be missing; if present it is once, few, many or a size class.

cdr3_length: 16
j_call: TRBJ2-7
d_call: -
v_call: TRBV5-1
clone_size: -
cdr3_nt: TGCGCCAGCAGCTTGGCCCTACTAGTTTTCGGTTACGAGCAGTACTTC
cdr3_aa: CASSLALLVFGYEQYF

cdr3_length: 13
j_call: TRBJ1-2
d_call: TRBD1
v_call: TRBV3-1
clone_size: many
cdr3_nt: TGTGCCAGCAGTACAGGGGGCAGATATGGCTACACCTTC
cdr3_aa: CASSTGGRYGYTF

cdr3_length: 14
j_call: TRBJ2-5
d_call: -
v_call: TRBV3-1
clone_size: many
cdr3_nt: TGTGCCAGCAGCCAAGATACGGGCCAAGAGACCCAGTACTTC
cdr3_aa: CASSQDTGQETQYF

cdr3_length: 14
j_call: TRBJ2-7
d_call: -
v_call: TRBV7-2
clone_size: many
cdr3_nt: TGTGCCAGCAGCTTAATGGGGCTAGACAACGAGCAGTACTTC
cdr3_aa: CASSLMGLDNEQYF

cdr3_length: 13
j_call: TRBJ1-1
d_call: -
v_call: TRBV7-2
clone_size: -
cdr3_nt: TGTGCCAGCAGCTCACCACCGAACACTGAAGCTTTCTTT
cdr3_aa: CASSSPPNTEAFF

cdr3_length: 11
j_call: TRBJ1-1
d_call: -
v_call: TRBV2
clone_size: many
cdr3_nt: TGTGCTCAGCGGGGGGACACTGAAGCTTTCTTT
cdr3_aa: CAQRGDTEAFF

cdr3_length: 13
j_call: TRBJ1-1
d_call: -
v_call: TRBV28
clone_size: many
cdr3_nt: TGTGCCAGCACCATACCCGGGAACACTGAAGCTTTCTTT
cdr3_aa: CASTIPGNTEAFF

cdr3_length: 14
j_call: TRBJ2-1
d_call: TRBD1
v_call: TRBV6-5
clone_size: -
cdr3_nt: TGTGCCAGCAGTTCCGAGACAGGGGGCTATGAGCAGTTCTTC
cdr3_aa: CASSSETGGYEQFF

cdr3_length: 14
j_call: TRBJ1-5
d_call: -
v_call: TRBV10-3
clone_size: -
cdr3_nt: TGTGCCATCAGTGAGTCACAGACCAATCAGCCCCAGCATTTT
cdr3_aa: CAISESQTNQPQHF

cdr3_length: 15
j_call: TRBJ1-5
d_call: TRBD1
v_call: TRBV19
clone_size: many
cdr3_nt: TGTGCCAGTAGTCGGACAGGGGTCAGCAATCAGCCCCAGCATTTT
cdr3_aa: CASSRTGVSNQPQHF

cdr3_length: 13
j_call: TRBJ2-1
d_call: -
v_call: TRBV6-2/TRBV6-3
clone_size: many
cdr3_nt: TGTGCCAGCACCCCGAGACTGTACAATGAGCAGTTCTTC
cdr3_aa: CASTPRLYNEQFF

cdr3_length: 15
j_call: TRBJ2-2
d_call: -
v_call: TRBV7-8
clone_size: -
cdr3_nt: TGTGCCAGCAGCCCGATTAGTAGCTACACCGGGGAGCTGTTTTTT
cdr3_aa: CASSPISSYTGELFF

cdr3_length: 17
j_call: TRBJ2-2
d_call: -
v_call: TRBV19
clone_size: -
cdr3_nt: TGTGCCAGTAGGAGGGAGGGGGGAGGCGCGAACACCGGGGAGCTGTTTTTT
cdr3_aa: CASRREGGGANTGELFF

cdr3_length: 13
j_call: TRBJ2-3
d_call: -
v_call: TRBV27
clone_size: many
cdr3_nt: TGTGCCAGCAGTCCCGGACAGTTTGATACGCAGTATTTT
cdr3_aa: CASSPGQFDTQYF

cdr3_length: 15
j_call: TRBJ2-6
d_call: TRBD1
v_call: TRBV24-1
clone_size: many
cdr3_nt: TGTGCCACCGGGGGACAGCACTCTGGGGCCAACGTCCTGACTTTC
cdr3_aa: CATGGQHSGANVLTF

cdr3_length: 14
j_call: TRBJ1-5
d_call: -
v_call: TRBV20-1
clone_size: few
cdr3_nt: TGCAGTGCGCACGCGGCAGCCTCTAATCAGCCCCAGCATTTT
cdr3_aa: CSAHAAASNQPQHF

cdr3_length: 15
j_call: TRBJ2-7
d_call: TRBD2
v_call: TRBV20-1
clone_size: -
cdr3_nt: TGCAGTGCTAGAGCTGGGACTAGCGGGAGTTACGAGCAGTACTTC
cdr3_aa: CSARAGTSGSYEQYF

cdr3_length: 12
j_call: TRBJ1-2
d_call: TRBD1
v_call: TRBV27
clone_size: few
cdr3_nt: TGTGCCAGCAGGCGACAGGGGTATGGCCACACCTTC
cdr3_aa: CASRRQGYGHTF

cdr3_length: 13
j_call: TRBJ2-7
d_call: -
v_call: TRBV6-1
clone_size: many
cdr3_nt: TGTGCCAGCAGTGATGGGTCAGGGAACGAGCAGTACTTC
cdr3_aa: CASSDGSGNEQYF

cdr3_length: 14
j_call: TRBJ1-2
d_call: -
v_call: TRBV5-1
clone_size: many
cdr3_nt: TGCGCCAGCAGCTTGGAGGCCCGGGGGTCTGGCTACACCTTC
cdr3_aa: CASSLEARGSGYTF

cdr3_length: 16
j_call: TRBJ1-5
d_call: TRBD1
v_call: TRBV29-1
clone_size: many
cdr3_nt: TGCAGCGACGAAGGGAGGGGGCGCGACGGCAATCAGCCCCAGCATTTT
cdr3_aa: CSDEGRGRDGNQPQHF

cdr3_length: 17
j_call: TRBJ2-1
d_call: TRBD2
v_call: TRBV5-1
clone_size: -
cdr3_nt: TGCGCCAGCAGCTTGGTCGGGGGGACTAGAAGATCGAATGAGCAGTTCTTC
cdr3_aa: CASSLVGGTRRSNEQFF

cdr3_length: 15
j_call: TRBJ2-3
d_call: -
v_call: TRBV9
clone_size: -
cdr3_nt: TGTGCCAGCAGCGTAGTGAGGGACCGCACAGATACGCAGTATTTT
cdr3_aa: CASSVVRDRTDTQYF

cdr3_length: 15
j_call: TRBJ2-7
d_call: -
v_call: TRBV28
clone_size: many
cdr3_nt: TGTGCCAGCAGTCCCCTAATCGGGTCCTCCTACGAGCAGTACTTC
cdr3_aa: CASSPLIGSSYEQYF

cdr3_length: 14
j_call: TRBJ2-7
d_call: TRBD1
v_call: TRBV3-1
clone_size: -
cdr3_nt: TGTGCCAGCAGCCAGGGGACAGGGGTTTACGAGCAGTACTTC
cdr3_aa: CASSQGTGVYEQYF

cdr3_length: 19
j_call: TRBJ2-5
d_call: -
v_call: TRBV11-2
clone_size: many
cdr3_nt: TGTGCCAGCAAATCGCCCACTGGGGGGGCCGGTGGGGTCGAGGAGACCCAGTACTTC
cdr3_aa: CASKSPTGGAGGVEETQYF

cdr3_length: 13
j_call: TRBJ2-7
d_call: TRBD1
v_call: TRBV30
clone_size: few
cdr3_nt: TGTGCCTGGAGGGGCAGGGGGAAAGGGGAGCAGTACTTC
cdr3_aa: CAWRGRGKGEQYF

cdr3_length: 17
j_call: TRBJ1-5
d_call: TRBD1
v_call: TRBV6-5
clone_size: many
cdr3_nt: TGTGCCAGCAGTTACTCTCCCATAGGACAGGGCGGTCAGCCCCAGCATTTT
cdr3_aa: CASSYSPIGQGGQPQHF

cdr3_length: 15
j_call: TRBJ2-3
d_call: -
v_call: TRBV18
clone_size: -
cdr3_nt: TGTGCCAGCTCACCTACGAGGTCAGCGTTGGAGACGCAGTATTTT
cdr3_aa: CASSPTRSALETQYF

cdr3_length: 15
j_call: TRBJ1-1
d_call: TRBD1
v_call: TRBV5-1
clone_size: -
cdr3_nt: TGCGCCAGCAGCGCCGGGACAGGGAGCGCTCTTGAAGCTTTCTTT
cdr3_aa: CASSAGTGSALEAFF

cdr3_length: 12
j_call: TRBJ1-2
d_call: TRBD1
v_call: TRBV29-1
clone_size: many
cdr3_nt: TGCAGCGCCGGGACAGGGGGAGGTGGCTACACCTTC
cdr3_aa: CSAGTGGGGYTF

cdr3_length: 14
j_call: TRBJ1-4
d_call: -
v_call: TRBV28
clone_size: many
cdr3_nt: TGTGCCAGCACCGCTTACCCGGGTAGGGAAAAACTGTTTTTT
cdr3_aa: CASTAYPGREKLFF

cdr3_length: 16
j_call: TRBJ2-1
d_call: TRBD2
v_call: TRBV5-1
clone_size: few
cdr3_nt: TGCGCCAGCAGCTCCGCCGGGACTAGCTACCCCAATGAGCAGTTCTTC
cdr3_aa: CASSSAGTSYPNEQFF

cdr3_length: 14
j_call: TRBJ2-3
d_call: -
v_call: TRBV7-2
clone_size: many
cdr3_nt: TGTGCCAGCAGCTTGATTCTTAGCACAGATACGCAGTATTTT
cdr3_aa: CASSLILSTDTQYF

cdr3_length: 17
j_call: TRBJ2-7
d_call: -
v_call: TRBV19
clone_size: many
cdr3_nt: TGTGCCAGTAGTCCTGGAAGGTTGGCGGGGGCTACCTACGAGCAGTACTTC
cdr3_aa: CASSPGRLAGATYEQYF

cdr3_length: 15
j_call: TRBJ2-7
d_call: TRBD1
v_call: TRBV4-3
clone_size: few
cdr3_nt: TGCGCCAGCAGCCAAGAAGAGACAGGGTACTACGAGCAGTACTTC
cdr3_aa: CASSQEETGYYEQYF

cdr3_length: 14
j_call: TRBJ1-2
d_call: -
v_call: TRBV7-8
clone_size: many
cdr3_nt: TGTGCCAGCAGCCGAGAAGGGGTCCACTATGGCTACACCTTC
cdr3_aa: CASSREGVHYGYTF

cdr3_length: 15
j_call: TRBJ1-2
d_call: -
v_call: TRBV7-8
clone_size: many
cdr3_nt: TGTGCCAGCAGCTTAGGGTGGGCGGGGGGCTTTGGCTACACCTTC
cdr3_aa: CASSLGWAGGFGYTF

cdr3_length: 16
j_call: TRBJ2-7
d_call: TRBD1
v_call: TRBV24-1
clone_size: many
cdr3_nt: TGTGCCACCAGTGATTTCCCCGGGACAGGCAACTACGAGCAGTACTTC
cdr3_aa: CATSDFPGTGNYEQYF

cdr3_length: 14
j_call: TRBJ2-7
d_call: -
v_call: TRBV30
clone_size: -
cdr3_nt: TGTGCCCGGACCCCTTTGAGGGGTTCCTACGAGCAGTACTTC
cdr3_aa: CARTPLRGSYEQYF

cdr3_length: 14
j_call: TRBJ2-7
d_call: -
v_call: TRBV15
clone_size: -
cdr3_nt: TGTGCCACCAGCAGAGATGCGTCAGTCGGCGAGCAGTACTTC
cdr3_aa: CATSRDASVGEQYF

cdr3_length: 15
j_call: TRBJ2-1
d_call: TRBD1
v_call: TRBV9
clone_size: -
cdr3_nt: TGTGCCAGCAGCGTTGGCAGGGGGAGCTACAATGAGCAGTTCTTC
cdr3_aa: CASSVGRGSYNEQFF

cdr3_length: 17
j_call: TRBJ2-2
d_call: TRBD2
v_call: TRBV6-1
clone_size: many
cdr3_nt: TGTGCCAGCAGTGACCCGACTAGCGGGAGAGGCACCGGGGAGCTGTTTTTT
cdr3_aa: CASSDPTSGRGTGELFF

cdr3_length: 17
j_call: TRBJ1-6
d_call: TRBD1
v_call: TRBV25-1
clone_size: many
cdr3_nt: TGTGCCAGCAGTCCACGGACAGGGAAGGCCTATAATTCACCCCTCCACTTT
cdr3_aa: CASSPRTGKAYNSPLHF

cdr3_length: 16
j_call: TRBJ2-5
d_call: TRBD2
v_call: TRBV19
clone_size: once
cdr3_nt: TGTGCCAGTAGTGTCTCCGGGACTAGCGGGTCTGAGACCCAGTACTTC
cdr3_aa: CASSVSGTSGSETQYF

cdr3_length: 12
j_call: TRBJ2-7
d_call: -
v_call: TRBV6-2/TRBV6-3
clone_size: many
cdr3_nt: TGTGCCACAGGGACGCAAGCCTACGAGCAGTACTTC
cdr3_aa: CATGTQAYEQYF

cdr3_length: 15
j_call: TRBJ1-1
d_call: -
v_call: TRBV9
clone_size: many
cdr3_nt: TGTGCCAGCAGCCCGGGAGGTGGGGCGAACACTGAAGCTTTCTTT
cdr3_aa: CASSPGGGANTEAFF

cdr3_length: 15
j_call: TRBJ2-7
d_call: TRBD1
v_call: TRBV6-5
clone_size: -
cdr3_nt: TGTGCCAGCTCAGTTACTCGTCAGGGGGTTTACGAGCAGCACTTC
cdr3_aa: CASSVTRQGVYEQHF

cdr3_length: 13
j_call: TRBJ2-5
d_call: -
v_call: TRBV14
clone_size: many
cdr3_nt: TGTGCCAGCAGCCACCCTGGGATCGAGACCCAGTACTTC
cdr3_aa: CASSHPGIETQYF

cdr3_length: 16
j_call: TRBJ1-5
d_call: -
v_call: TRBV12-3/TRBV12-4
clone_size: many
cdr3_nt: TGTGCCAGCAGTTATGCGCAGGGAATTAGCAATCAGCCCCAGCATTTT
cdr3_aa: CASSYAQGISNQPQHF

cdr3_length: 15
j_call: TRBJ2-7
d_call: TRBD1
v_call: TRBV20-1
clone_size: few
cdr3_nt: TGCAGTGCTTTCAGTCCCGGGACAGGGGGAGGCGAGCAGTACTTC
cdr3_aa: CSAFSPGTGGGEQYF

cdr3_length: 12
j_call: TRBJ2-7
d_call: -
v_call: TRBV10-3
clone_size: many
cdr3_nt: TGTGCCATCGGGGACGGATCCTACGAGCAGTACTTC
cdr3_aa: CAIGDGSYEQYF

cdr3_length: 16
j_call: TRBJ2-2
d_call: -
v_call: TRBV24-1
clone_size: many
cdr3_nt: TGTGCCACCACCGAGGGAGAGGAAGCGAACACCGGGGAGCTGTTTTTT
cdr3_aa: CATTEGEEANTGELFF

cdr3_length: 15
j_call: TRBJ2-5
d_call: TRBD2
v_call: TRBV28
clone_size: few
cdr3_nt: TGTGCCAGCAGTTTATCGTCTAGCGGGGGAGAGACCCAGTACTTC
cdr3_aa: CASSLSSSGGETQYF

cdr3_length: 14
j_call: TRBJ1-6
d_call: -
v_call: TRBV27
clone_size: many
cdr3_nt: TGTGCCAGCAGTTTCCCGCGTCGGAATTCACCCCTCCACTTT
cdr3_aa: CASSFPRRNSPLHF